A single sample is the source of the 15 T cell receptor beta chains below, sequenced in a study of identical twins. TCRdb re-derived calls from the 5' RACE reads in MiXCR, one entry per CDR3 protein. The sample consists of about 340,000 distinct CDR3 sequences, roughly 9% of them appearing once. Sequenced material: naive T cells sorted from blood. These receptors were collected from a woman aged 50 to 65 in good health.

This chain links TRBV7-7 with TRBJ2-5; D unclear. Trimming pared 3 bases from V and 10 bases from J, leaving 15 bases between. The CDR3 contains 13 residues. The V gene's germline CDR1 is SSHAT and CDR2 FNYEAQ (reference sequence). The CDR3 protein is CASSLDPSKVQYF. The CDR3 bases are TGTGCCAGCAGCTTGGACCCCAGTAAAGTCCAGTACTTC.

Points on this clonotype: A much larger clone lies a single base off, so this may be a read error. This chain links TRBV10-3 with TRBJ1-1; D is uncertain. This CDR3 spans 12 amino acids. Germline CDR1 and CDR2: ENHRY and SYGVKD. In DNA, the CDR3 is TGTGCCATCAGTACAGCGAACACTGAAGTTTTCTTT. It codes for CAISTANTEVFF.

The CDR3 nucleotides read TGTGCCAGCAGTTACGAAGGGGGCTTCTATGGCTACACCTTC. This sequence encodes CASSYEGGFYGYTF. The chain recombines TRBV6-2 or TRBV6-3 with TRBJ1-2; 7 positions match TRBD1. The CDR3 runs to 14 residues. The ends lost 2 bases at V and 4 bases at J; junction bases unmatched: 4. The germline V gene has CDR1 MNHEY and CDR2 SVGEGT.

This clonotype was counted a few times. This chain joins TRBV27 and TRBJ1-2, with a possible D match to TRBD1 (5 bases). Trimming stripped 5 bases from V and 3 bases from J, with 16 bases between. The CDR3 totals 15 residues. Germline V gives CDR1 MNHEY, CDR2 SMNVEV (reference sequence). CDR3 region: CASSPGWGRDYGYTF. In DNA form, the CDR3 reads TGTGCCAGCAGTCCAGGCTGGGGCCGGGACTATGGCTACACCTTC.

Many counts were recorded for this clonotype. The chain uses TRBV5-1 and TRBJ1-6; 7 nucleotides agree with TRBD1. Per the germline V gene, CDR1 is SGHRS and CDR2 is YFSETQ. V lost 0 bases to trimming and J lost 8 bases; unmatched junction nucleotides: 5. The CDR3 contains 15 residues. CDR3 sequence: CASSLAQQGYSPLHF. DNA for the CDR3: TGCGCCAGCAGCTTGGCCCAACAGGGGTATTCACCCCTCCACTTT. Supplemented by reference TRBV5-1 and TRBJ1-6, the full variable domain reads KAGVTQTPRYLIKTRGQQVTLSCSPISGHRSVSWYQQTPGQGLQFLFEYFSETQRNKGNFPGRFSGRQFSNSRSEMNVSTLELGDSALYLCASSLAQQGYSPLHFGNGTRLTVT.

This clonotype was detected a few times. This rearrangement joins TRBV12-3 or TRBV12-4 to TRBJ2-1; 8 bases agree with TRBD1. CDR3 size: 16 residues. Trimming took 6 bases from V and 1 from J; bases not matched to a gene: 8. The DNA for the CDR3 is TGTGCCAGCAGCCCAGGGGGCCTAGCGTCCTACAATGAGCAGTTCTTC. Translation gives CASSPGGLASYNEQFF.

In this sample, this clonotype turned up many times. The V gene is TRBV5-1, the J gene TRBJ2-1, with 9 bases fitting TRBD1. This CDR3 is built from 15 residues. Looked up from germline, CDR1 is SGHRS and CDR2 is YFSETQ. V dropped 3 bases and J dropped 3; count of bases not matched to a gene: 4. CDR3 coding DNA: TGCGCCAGCAGCTCGGGACAGGGTGGCTACAATGAGCAGTTCTTC. The encoded protein is CASSSGQGGYNEQFF.

In its sample, this clonotype was seen a few times. V is TRBV5-5 and J is TRBJ2-2, with a possible D match to TRBD2 (5 bases). CDR3 size: 16 residues. Deletions cut 0 bases from V and 3 bases from J, with 12 bases between. CDR1 is SGHKS, CDR2 YYEKEE, per germline (reference sequence). In DNA form, the CDR3 reads TGTGCCAGCAGCTTGGCTCCTATGAGGGACACCGGGGAGCTGTTTTTT. This translates into CASSLAPMRDTGELFF.

The table lists this clonotype with a few counts. The chain has TRBV25-1 and TRBJ2-3; 7 positions agree with TRBD2. Per germline, CDR1 MGHDK and CDR2 SYGVNS. V lost 5 bases and J lost 1; bases outside the gene matches: 18. This CDR3 has 19 amino acids. The CDR3 protein is CASSLRASGLLRGTDTQYF. CDR3 DNA: TGTGCCAGCAGTCTAAGGGCTAGCGGACTCCTGAGGGGCACAGATACGCAGTATTTT.

This clonotype was detected ten times or more. The chain recombines TRBV12-3 or TRBV12-4 with TRBJ2-1; TRBD2 agrees at 11 bases. This CDR3 has 16 residues. With 3 bases clipped from V and 8 bases from J, the junction kept 9 bases outside the gene matches. CDR3 loop: CASSLRLAGGPYEQFF. Written as DNA, the CDR3 is TGTGCCAGCAGTTTGAGGTTAGCGGGAGGGCCCTATGAGCAGTTCTTC.

As concerns this clonotype: It is likely a read error, because the conserved phenylalanine at the end of the CDR3 is missing. V is TRBV4-1 and J is TRBJ1-5; maybe TRBD1 (5 bases). V was pared by 4 bases and J by 7 bases, with 11 bases between. Germline V lookup: CDR1 MGHRA, CDR2 YSYEKL. There are 13 residues in the CDR3. The CDR3 spells CASSPGGRQPQHV. The CDR3 nucleotides are TGCGCCAGCAGCCCGGGGGGGAGACAGCCCCAGCATGTT.

This clonotype was counted between two and nine times. The J gene is TRBJ1-4, the V gene TRBV18, with D maybe TRBD1 (5 bases). Germline CDR1 reads KGHSH; CDR2 reads LQKENI. This CDR3 has 13 amino acids. V was pared by 3 bases and J by 8 bases, with 10 bases between. CDR3: CASSPTVTEKLFF. The CDR3 DNA follows: TGTGCCAGCTCACCGACAGTGACAGAAAAACTGTTTTTT.

The V call is TRBV7-9, the J call TRBJ2-7, with D possibly being TRBD2 (6 bases). This CDR3 comprises 14 residues. Germline V gene data show CDR1 as SEHNR and CDR2 as FQNEAQ (reference sequence). Trimming removed 5 bases from V and 5 bases from J, with 16 bases in between. CDR3 DNA sequence: TGTGCCAGCAGCCCGGGACTCACGAGGCACGAGCAGTACTTC. This encodes CASSPGLTRHEQYF. Drawing the rest from reference TRBV7-9 and TRBJ2-7, the complete variable domain is DTGVSQNPRHKITKRGQNVTFRCDPISEHNRLYWYRQTLGQGPEFLTYFQNEAQLEKSRLLSDRFSAERPKGSFSTLEIQRTEQGDSAMYLCASSPGLTRHEQYFGPGTRLTVT.

This clonotype was detected ten times or more. The rearrangement links TRBV27 to TRBJ1-6; D is uncertain. CDR1 is MNHEY and CDR2 is SMNVEV in the germline V gene (reference sequence). The CDR3 sequence is 16 residues long. V gave up 5 bases and J gave up 6 bases, with 17 bases separating them. The CDR3 loop is CASSQALAPANSPLHF. The DNA of the CDR3 is TGTGCCAGCAGTCAGGCCCTTGCTCCCGCTAATTCACCCCTCCACTTT.

This clonotype was found many times. J is TRBJ2-3 and V is TRBV5-5, with D unclear. The CDR3 runs 13 residues. V gave up 2 bases and J gave up 4 bases, with 8 bases separating them. CDR1 is SGHKS, CDR2 YYEKEE, per germline (reference sequence). The CDR3 DNA sequence: TGTGCCAGCAGCTTCCGATTGGCAGATACGCAGTATTTT. As protein: CASSFRLADTQYF.